This T cell receptor beta chain was sequenced for a study of beta chain features in type 1 diabetes. This CDR3 has 13 residues. Germline lookup yields CDR1 SEHNR and CDR2 FQNEAQ (reference sequence). V was clipped by 2 bases and J by 9 bases, with 11 bases between them. This clone was observed a few times. The antigen is unknown. Study-level results: When Type 1 diabetes patients were examined, their TCRB CDR3s proved moderately but significantly shorter in all four CD4+ subsets.

The whole isolated RNA underwent reverse transcription, so sequencing captured expressed TCRB transcripts. Only in-frame clones appear in the TCRdb table, and some are missing; sequencing was by immunoSEQ multiplex PCR. The sample has about 260,000 clones; over 20% are singletons. The receptor was isolated from a woman between 35 and 50 years old with type 1 diabetes. J is TRBJ1-5 and V is TRBV7-9; no definite D call. Sequenced sample: naive CD4+ T cells from blood. The CDR3: CASSLSAPGPQHF. The CDR3 DNA follows: TGTGCCAGCAGCTTAAGTGCCCCGGGGCCCCAGCATTTT.